The 26 T cell receptor beta chains listed next were all sequenced from one sample in a study of response to subunit inactivated influenza vaccine. TCRdb redid the calling of the RT-PCR reads with MiXCR, one entry per CDR3 protein. This table holds about 650,000 distinct CDR3 sequences, around 15% found once. Sample: PBMCs from blood, taken 14 to 15 days before vaccination. The receptors originated from a man aged 45 to 65 who received an inactivated influenza vaccine.

The CDR3 DNA reads as TGTGCCAGCAGTAGGGAGAGGGGTAGCAGGCCCCAGCATTTT. Translation: CASSRERGSRPQHF. The rearrangement uses TRBV2 and TRBJ1-5; D is possibly TRBD1 (5 bases). The CDR3 loop spans 14 amino acids. V dropped 5 bases and J dropped 9 bases, with 17 bases sitting between them. Germline V CDR1 and CDR2: SNHLY, FYNNEI. Drawing the rest from reference TRBV2 and TRBJ1-5, the complete variable domain is EPEVTQTPSHQVTQMGQEVILRCVPISNHLYFYWYRQILGQKVEFLVSFYNNEISEKSEIFDDQFSVERPDGSNFTLKIRSTKLEDSAMYFCASSRERGSRPQHFGDGTRLSIL.

The chain's CDR3 is CASSLTGVQGNTIYF. The CDR3 DNA reads as TGTGCCAGCAGCTTAACAGGGGTGCAAGGAAACACCATATATTTT. The chain is built from TRBV7-2 and TRBJ1-3, with TRBD1 matching 7 bases. The germline gives CDR1 SGHTA, CDR2 FQGNSA. The CDR3 has 15 amino acids. V lost 2 bases and J lost 4; bases outside the gene matches: 5.

The chain links TRBV12-3 or TRBV12-4 to TRBJ1-1; 8 bases map to TRBD1. The ends lost 2 bases at V and 4 bases at J; junction bases unmatched: 3. The CDR3 spans 14 residues. Here the CDR3 reads CASSLSRGPTEAFF. CDR3 DNA: TGTGCCAGCAGTTTATCCAGGGGGCCCACTGAAGCTTTCTTT.

Only a few counts were recorded for this clonotype. This rearrangement joins TRBV18 to TRBJ2-7; 15 bases fit TRBD2. The CDR3 totals 18 residues. CDR1 and CDR2 (germline): KGHSH, LQKENI. Germline trimming cut 5 bases from V and 0 bases from J; bases unmatched to any gene: 8. The CDR3 loop reads CASSSTPGLAGGSYEQYF. In nucleotides, the CDR3 is TGTGCCAGCTCATCCACCCCGGGACTAGCGGGGGGCTCCTACGAGCAGTACTTC.

This clonotype was seen once. The gene calls are TRBV20-1 and TRBJ2-5; TRBD2 agrees at 12 bases. Germline CDR1 reads DFQATT; CDR2 reads SNEGSKA (reference sequence). V gave up 6 bases and J gave up 4 bases; unmatched junction bases: 12. The CDR3 contains 16 residues. The CDR3 region is CSANRLAGDMRETQYF. CDR3 coding DNA: TGCAGTGCCAATAGACTAGCGGGGGACATGCGAGAGACCCAGTACTTC.

The CDR3 loop reads CASSVAEGRIAFF. For the CDR3, the DNA is TGTGCCAGCAGCGTAGCTGAGGGGAGGATAGCTTTCTTT. The chain employs TRBV9 and TRBJ1-1, with D tentatively TRBD1 (5 bases). Germline values: CDR1 SGDLS, CDR2 YYNGEE. This CDR3 has 13 amino acids. Trimming left V 0 bases short and J 10 bases short, with 13 bases between.

The rearrangement joins TRBV5-8 to TRBJ2-1, with D possibly TRBD2 on 7 matching bases. The V and J ends lost 4 bases and 3 bases respectively, with 17 bases between them. This CDR3 has 16 amino acids. Germline CDR1 reads SGHTS; CDR2 reads YDEGEE. The CDR3 bases are TGTGCCAGCAGCCTCGCTGGCGGGGGCTTCTACAATGAGCAGTTCTTC. It yields the protein CASSLAGGGFYNEQFF.

Note on this clonotype: A single base separates this from a much larger clone, so it may be a read error. V is TRBV6-5 and J is TRBJ2-3; D is ambiguous. Germline V gene sequence: CDR1 MNHEY, CDR2 SVGAGI. The CDR3 has 15 residues. V shed 2 bases and J shed 2 bases, with 11 bases lying between them. The CDR3 spells CASSYDRPITDTQYF. CDR3 DNA sequence: TGTGCCAGCAGTTACGATAGGCCTATCACAGATACGCAGTATTTT.

This clonotype was counted only a few times. The rearrangement uses TRBV4-2 and TRBJ2-3; a possible D gene is TRBD2 (6 bases). V gave up 1 base and J gave up 1 base, with 21 bases separating them. The CDR3 consists of 19 residues. Germline V gives CDR1 LGHNA, CDR2 YNFKEQ. The CDR3 reads CASSQVGWSREEGTDTQYF. Here the CDR3 DNA reads TGTGCCAGCAGCCAAGTTGGGTGGTCGAGGGAGGAAGGCACAGATACGCAGTATTTT.

V gene TRBV28 combines with J gene TRBJ1-1; D is uncertain. Between the trimmed V and J ends, which lost 2 bases and 3 bases, there was a span of 10 bases. CDR1 and CDR2 from the germline V gene are MDHEN and SYDVKM. CDR3 size: 14 residues. CDR3 DNA sequence: TGTGCCAGCAGTTTAAGGCAGGCTTACACTGAAGCTTTCTTT. It codes for CASSLRQAYTEAFF.

This clonotype was counted a single time. This rearrangement joins TRBV10-3 to TRBJ2-1; perhaps TRBD1 as D (5 bases). V was clipped by 10 bases and J by 9 bases, with 13 bases between them. CDR3 size: 11 residues. Germline CDR1 is ENHRY and CDR2 is SYGVKD. This CDR3 reads CATGREAEQFF. CDR3 in DNA: TGTGCCACTGGCAGGGAAGCTGAGCAGTTCTTC.

The rearrangement links TRBV12-3 or TRBV12-4 to TRBJ2-7, with D possibly TRBD1 on 6 matching bases. The CDR3 loop spans 15 amino acids. Deletions cut 6 bases from V and 0 bases from J, with 15 bases between. CDR3 in DNA: TGTGCCAGCAGCGACACAGGGTCCCCCTCCTACGAGCAGTACTTC. This gives the protein CASSDTGSPSYEQYF.

For the CDR3, the DNA is TGTGCCAGCAGCCAAGAGACTAGGGGAAGTGAGCAGTTCTTC. It is translated as CASSQETRGSEQFF. The genes are TRBV3-1 and TRBJ2-1, with TRBD2 as a possible D gene (6 bases). CDR1 is LGHDT, CDR2 YNNKEL, per germline (reference sequence). Trimming stripped 0 bases from V and 9 bases from J, with 12 bases between. CDR3 length: 14 residues.

V and J are TRBV30 and TRBJ2-3, with D perhaps matching TRBD1 (6 bases). Trimming took off 5 bases at V and 1 base at J, with 10 bases between the two ends. The CDR3 length is 13 residues. The germline gives CDR1 GTSNPN, CDR2 SVGIG (reference sequence). In DNA form, the CDR3 reads TGTGCCTGGGCCAGGGGTGGCACAGATACGCAGTATTTT. As protein: CAWARGGTDTQYF.

This clonotype was observed many times. The rearrangement joins TRBV5-1 to TRBJ2-3, with D perhaps matching TRBD2 (5 bases). V was pared by 3 bases and J by 0 bases, with 11 bases between. CDR3 length: 15 amino acids. From germline, CDR1 is SGHRS and CDR2 YFSETQ. CDR3 coding DNA: TGCGCCAGCAGCTCCCGGGGAGCTAGCACAGATACGCAGTATTTT. This codes for CASSSRGASTDTQYF.

This clonotype has more than one count but fewer than ten. CDR3 DNA sequence: TGCAGTGCTAGACGCGGACAGGGGTCCGGCTACGAGCAGTACTTC. It encodes CSARRGQGSGYEQYF. J is TRBJ2-7 and V is TRBV20-1, with 9 bases that match TRBD1. CDR1 and CDR2 from the germline V gene are DFQATT and SNEGSKA (reference sequence). This CDR3 is built from 15 residues. V lost 2 bases, J lost 3 bases, and 8 bases stayed unmatched.

The table lists this clonotype with a few counts. The gene calls are TRBV3-1 and TRBJ1-6; D may be TRBD1 (5 bases). V dropped 5 bases and J dropped 10 bases, with 15 bases sitting between them. Germline V lookup: CDR1 LGHDT, CDR2 YNNKEL (reference sequence). CDR3 length: 14 residues. CDR3 protein: CASSGHVLTSPLHF. The CDR3 DNA reads as TGTGCCAGCAGCGGACACGTGCTTACCTCACCCCTCCACTTT.

On this clonotype: This may stem from a read error, because a much larger clone lies one nucleotide away. The chain couples TRBV27 to TRBJ2-7, with D hard to call. Trimming cost V 4 bases and J 2 bases, with 3 bases left between them. From germline, CDR1 is MNHEY and CDR2 SMNVEV (reference sequence). The CDR3 runs 11 residues. The CDR3 sequence is CASSWPYEQYF. In DNA, the CDR3 is TGTGCCAGCAGTTGGCCCTACGAGCAGTACTTC.

The CDR3 DNA is TGTGCCATCAGAGACCCCCGGGACAGAGGGGGCACAGATACGCAGTATTTT. It yields the protein CAIRDPRDRGGTDTQYF. The chain joins TRBV10-3 to TRBJ2-3, with 7 nucleotides matching TRBD1. Looked up from germline, CDR1 is ENHRY and CDR2 is SYGVKD. Germline trimming cut 6 bases from V and 1 base from J; bases unmatched to any gene: 13. The CDR3 covers 17 residues.

This clonotype was seen a few times. The J gene is TRBJ2-7, the V gene TRBV29-1; 8 bases agree with TRBD2. The trim removed 7 bases at V and 2 bases at J, leaving 1 base unmatched. The germline V gene encodes CDR1 SQVTM and CDR2 ANQGSEA. This CDR3 has 11 amino acids. Here the CDR3 reads CSATSAYEQYF. As DNA, the CDR3 is TGCAGCGCGACTAGCGCCTACGAGCAGTACTTC.

This clonotype turned up a few times. The CDR3, as DNA: TGTGCCAGCAGCTTTATCCCCTCAAGGGGAGGATCCTACAATGAGCAGTTCTTC. It yields the protein CASSFIPSRGGSYNEQFF. The chain carries TRBV3-1 and TRBJ2-1; a possible D gene is TRBD2 (6 bases). The length of the CDR3 is 18 residues. The V gene's germline CDR1 is LGHDT and CDR2 YNNKEL (reference sequence). The V end lost 5 bases, the J end lost 1 base, and 21 bases lay between the germline ends.

This clonotype occurred a few times. The genes are TRBV10-3 and TRBJ2-5, with 9 bases identical to TRBD1. V gave up 10 bases and J gave up 3 bases; unmatched junction bases: 9. In germline, CDR1 is ENHRY, CDR2 SYGVKD. This CDR3 contains 14 residues. The CDR3: CATHGTGSEETQYF. DNA for the CDR3: TGTGCCACCCACGGGACAGGGAGCGAAGAGACCCAGTACTTC.

This clonotype was detected many times. This CDR3 reads CASSLRGVNEQFF. The CDR3 DNA reads as TGTGCCAGCAGTTTAAGGGGCGTTAATGAGCAGTTCTTC. This chain links TRBV27 with TRBJ2-1; a possible D gene is TRBD1 (5 bases). The V end was cut by 2 bases, the J end by 7 bases, with 9 bases between. CDR1 is MNHEY and CDR2 is SMNVEV in the germline V gene (reference sequence). This CDR3 contains 13 residues.

J is TRBJ1-5 and V is TRBV4-3; TRBD1 might be the D (5 bases). Germline lookup yields CDR1 LGHNA and CDR2 YSLEER. The CDR3 has 15 residues. V gave up 0 bases and J gave up 3 bases, with 9 bases separating them. In DNA, the CDR3 is TGCGCCAGCAGCCAAGATTTGGGGGTCAATCAGCCCCAGCATTTT. Translating gives CASSQDLGVNQPQHF.

V gene TRBV7-8 combines with J gene TRBJ2-7, with D possibly matching TRBD2 (6 bases). Trimming stripped 1 base from V and 2 bases from J, with 15 bases between. This CDR3 contains 16 residues. From germline, CDR1 is SGHVS and CDR2 FQNEAQ. The CDR3 nucleotides read TGTGCCAGCAGCTTAGGTAGGCGGCGGGGTCCCTACGAGCAGTACTTC. Translated: CASSLGRRRGPYEQYF.

The V and J genes are TRBV12-3 or TRBV12-4 and TRBJ2-3; D ambiguous. Trimming cost V 6 bases and J 0 bases, with 10 bases left between them. CDR3 length: 14 residues. The CDR3: CASRTTSSTDTQYF. The CDR3 coding sequence is TGTGCCAGCAGAACTACCTCTAGCACAGATACGCAGTATTTT.